The clone carrying this T cell receptor beta chain was seen a handful of times. The sample carries other DNA sequences with the same CDR3. The data are from a study of blood T cell repertoires in COVID-19. CDR1 MNHNY and CDR2 SVGAGI come from the germline V gene (reference sequence). The CDR3 runs 14 residues. V lost 0 bases and J lost 2, with 8 bases in between. TCRdb's table, derived via immunoSEQ multiplex PCR, lists solely in-frame clones and lacks some. In the table there are some 90,000 clones, roughly nine tenths of which are singletons. The receptor was derived from a man between 50 and 59 years old with acute or convalescent COVID-19. The rearrangement joins TRBV6-6 to TRBJ2-7; D ambiguous. The source material was peripheral blood. The chain's CDR3 is CASSYSPGTYEQYV. As DNA, the CDR3 is TGTGCCAGCAGTTACTCACCAGGAACCTACGAGCAGTACGTC.